This T cell receptor beta chain was captured by sequencing in a study of CD8+ T cells in alopecia areata. Germline V gene lookup returns CDR1 MGHRA and CDR2 YSYEKL. The CDR3 loop spans 13 amino acids. Deletions cut 0 bases from V and 8 bases from J, with 10 bases between. In each case, RNA was isolated and then reverse transcribed into cDNA as the sequencing template. Libraries were prepared by immunoSEQ multiplex PCR; TCRdb keeps only in-frame clonotypes and omits some of them. Counted here are 180,000 or so clones, about 47% occurring once; the ten biggest clones make up around a tenth. The sample's treatment: oral pan-JAK inhibitor, 5-10 mg twice daily. Peripheral blood and lesional scalp punch biopsies were taken from alopecia areata patients.

The sequence derives from a human donor with alopecia areata. The J gene is TRBJ1-1, the V gene TRBV4-1; D unresolved. This sample comprised CD8+ T cells sorted from blood, obtained at week 52, from a patient treated with tofacitinib. The CDR3 sequence: CASSQDPAAEAFF. In DNA, the CDR3 is TGCGCCAGCAGCCAAGATCCGGCAGCGGAAGCTTTCTTT.